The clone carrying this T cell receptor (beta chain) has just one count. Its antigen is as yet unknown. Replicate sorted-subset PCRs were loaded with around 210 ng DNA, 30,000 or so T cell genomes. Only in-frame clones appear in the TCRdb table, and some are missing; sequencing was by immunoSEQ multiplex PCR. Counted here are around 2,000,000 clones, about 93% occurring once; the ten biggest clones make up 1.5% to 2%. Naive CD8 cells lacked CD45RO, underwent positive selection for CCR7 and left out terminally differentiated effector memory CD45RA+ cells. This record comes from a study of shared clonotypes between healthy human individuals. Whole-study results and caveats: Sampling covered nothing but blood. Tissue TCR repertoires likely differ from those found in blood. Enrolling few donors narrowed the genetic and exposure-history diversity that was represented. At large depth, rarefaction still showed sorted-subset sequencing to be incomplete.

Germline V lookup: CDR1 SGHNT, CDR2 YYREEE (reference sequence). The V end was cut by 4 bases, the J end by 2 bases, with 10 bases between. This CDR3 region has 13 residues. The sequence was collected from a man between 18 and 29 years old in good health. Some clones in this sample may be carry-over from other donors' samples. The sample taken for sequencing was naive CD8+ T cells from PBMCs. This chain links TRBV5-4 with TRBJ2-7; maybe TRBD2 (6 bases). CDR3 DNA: TGTGCCAGCAGCCCGCGGGGCGCCTACGAGCAGTACTTC. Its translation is CASSPRGAYEQYF.